The 15 T cell receptor beta chains given below trace back to one sample, sequenced in a study of molecular identifiers for immune sequencing clone quantification. Via MiXCR, TCRdb re-called the PCR reads, giving one row per CDR3 protein. Among approximately 500,000 distinct CDR3 sequences listed, about 20% were seen once. Specimen: naive CD8+ T cells from blood, with Jurkat cell RNA spiked in. This sample's subset: FACS-sorted CD8+CD4-CCR7+CD45RA+ naive T cells. These receptors originate from a human donor in good health. Some libraries in this study had Jurkat cell RNA spiked in.

Worth noting for this clonotype: The junction departs from the called germline gene at one end, perhaps through a read error. This rearrangement joins TRBV20-1 to TRBJ2-3; either TRBD1 or TRBD2 may fit D (5 bases each). Germline CDR1 reads DFQATT; CDR2 reads SNEGSKA (reference sequence). This CDR3 region has 14 residues. In DNA, the CDR3 is TGCGGTGCTCACCAGGGAGACGGCACAGATACGCAGTATTTT. This encodes CGAHQGDGTDTQYF.

Turning to this clonotype: This could be a read error, since a much larger clone is one nucleotide away. This chain uses TRBV4-1 with TRBJ2-7, with TRBD1 matching over 9 bases. Germline assignment: CDR1 MGHRA and CDR2 YSYEKL. This CDR3 region has 17 residues. This CDR3 is CVSSQLFADRGGYEQYF. DNA of the CDR3: TGCGTCAGCAGCCAACTATTCGCGGACAGGGGCGGATACGAGCAGTACTTC.

V and J are TRBV20-1 and TRBJ1-1, with unresolved D. This CDR3 has 13 amino acids. The germline V gene has CDR1 DFQATT and CDR2 SNEGSKA (reference sequence). DNA of the CDR3: TGCAGAGCAGCGGACGGTCTGAACACTGAAGCTTTCTTT. It yields the protein CRAADGLNTEAFF.

The V call is TRBV4-3, the J call TRBJ2-2; 11 bases agree with TRBD2. The germline gives CDR1 LGHNA, CDR2 YSLEER. V dropped 0 bases and J dropped 6; count of bases not matched to a gene: 6. CDR3 length: 17 residues. CDR3 nucleotide sequence: TGCGCCAGCAGCCAAGATAGCGGGGGGGCTTGGGCCGGGGAGCTGTTTTTT. Translation gives CASSQDSGGAWAGELFF.

This sequence joins TRBV4-1 and TRBJ1-2; a possible D gene is TRBD1 (5 bases). Trimming cost V 11 bases and J 4 bases, with 11 bases left between them. This CDR3 has 11 amino acids. Germline values: CDR1 MGHRA, CDR2 YSYEKL. The CDR3 bases are TGCGCCGTGGGGGGAGGCTATGGCTACACCTTC. As protein: CAVGGGYGYTF.

In this sample, this clonotype turned up many times. A junction end diverges from the germline sequence, so it may reflect a read error. This sequence joins TRBV7-9 and TRBJ1-1; D is unclear. This CDR3 has 15 residues. CDR1 and CDR2 (germline): SEHNR, FQNEAQ (reference sequence). The CDR3 loop is CASSSVNGANAEAFF. In DNA form, the CDR3 reads TGTGCCAGCAGCTCGGTAAATGGCGCGAACGCTGAAGCTTTCTTT. Full variable domain (missing parts from reference TRBV7-9 and TRBJ1-1): DTGVSQNPRHKITKRGQNVTFRCDPISEHNRLYWYRQTLGQGPEFLTYFQNEAQLEKSRLLSDRFSAERPKGSFSTLEIQRTEQGDSAMYLCASSSVNGANAEAFFGQGTRLTVV.

This clonotype was seen a few times. The chain has TRBV3-1 and TRBJ2-7; 15 bases align to TRBD2. CDR3 length equals 17 residues. Trimming cost V 7 bases and J 0 bases; bases outside gene matches: 7. Per the germline V gene, CDR1 is LGHDT and CDR2 is YNNKEL (reference sequence). For the CDR3, the DNA is TGTGCCAGCACCCCAGGACTAGCGGGGGGGAGCTCCTACGAGCAGTACTTC. It yields the protein CASTPGLAGGSSYEQYF.

The chain carries TRBV27 and TRBJ2-7; D may be TRBD1 (7 bases). V was trimmed by 6 bases and J by 4 bases, leaving 16 bases between them. The germline V gene has CDR1 MNHEY and CDR2 SMNVEV (reference sequence). This CDR3 contains 14 residues. The CDR3 is CASSRAGQRYEQYF. In nucleotides, the CDR3 is TGTGCCAGCAGCCGCGCGGGACAGCGGTACGAGCAGTACTTC.

This sequence joins TRBV6-2 or TRBV6-3 and TRBJ2-5, with TRBD1 identical over 8 bases. Germline loops: CDR1 MNHEY, CDR2 SVGEGT. The CDR3 extends over 16 amino acids. J was trimmed by 5 bases and V by 7 bases; bases with no gene match: 15. The CDR3 nucleotides read TGTGCCAGCACCACTCTCCGGACAGGGTTTCCCGAGACCCAGTACTTC. This codes for CASTTLRTGFPETQYF.

This clonotype was counted once. V and J are TRBV29-1 and TRBJ2-7; D not resolved. V lost 4 bases, J lost 6 bases, and 10 bases lay in between. CDR3 length: 11 residues. Germline-derived CDR1 and CDR2 are SQVTM and ANQGSEA. DNA for the CDR3: TGCAGCGTTGGTCATGGGCCCGAGCAGTACTTC. This encodes CSVGHGPEQYF.

Of note for this clonotype: Possible read error: a much larger clone is one base away. This rearrangement joins TRBV2 to TRBJ1-1; 7 nucleotides align to TRBD1. The V segment lost 6 bases and the J segment 6 bases; nucleotides outside the gene matches: 10. The germline V gene has CDR1 SNHLY and CDR2 FYNNEI. The length of the CDR3 is 14 residues. The CDR3 reads CASSTGTVGSEAFF. The DNA for the CDR3 is TGTGCCAGCAGCACAGGGACAGTGGGCTCTGAAGCTTTCTTT. Using reference TRBV2 and TRBJ1-1 for the parts outside the CDR3, the full variable domain is EPEVTQTPSHQVTQMGQEVILRCVPISNHLYFYWYRQILGQKVEFLVSFYNNEISEKSEIFDDQFSVERPDGSNFTLKIRSTKLEDSAMYFCASSTGTVGSEAFFGQGTRLTVV.

This clonotype was seen a handful of times. The chain uses TRBV7-9 and TRBJ1-1, with TRBD1 matching 7 bases. Germline V CDR1 and CDR2: SEHNR, FQNEAQ (reference sequence). V lost 5 bases to trimming and J lost 0 bases; unmatched junction nucleotides: 6. CDR3 length equals 15 residues. The CDR3: CASSPPQGMNTEAFF. CDR3 sequence (DNA): TGTGCCAGCAGCCCGCCACAGGGGATGAACACTGAAGCTTTCTTT.

This clonotype was seen ten or more times. CDR3 in DNA: TGTGCCAGCAGTCCCCGGACAGGGGTTTGGGAGCAGTACTTC. It is translated as CASSPRTGVWEQYF. This sequence joins TRBV28 and TRBJ2-7; 9 nucleotides align to TRBD1. CDR1 and CDR2 (germline): MDHEN, SYDVKM. V lost 5 bases to trimming and J lost 7 bases; unmatched junction nucleotides: 9. This CDR3 contains 14 residues.

This clonotype has ten or more counts. V usage is TRBV7-2 and J usage is TRBJ1-1, with D uncertain. The CDR3 is 13 amino acids. The germline gives CDR1 SGHTA, CDR2 FQGNSA. Trimming removed 1 base from V and 6 bases from J, with 9 bases in between. The CDR3 bases are TGTGCCAGCAGCTTAGTCGCGGTCTCTGAAGCTTTCTTT. It codes for CASSLVAVSEAFF.

This clonotype occurred many times. V and J are TRBV29-1 and TRBJ2-7, with TRBD1 matching 11 bases. Germline CDR1 and CDR2: SQVTM and ANQGSEA. The trim removed 7 bases at V and 6 bases at J, leaving 8 bases unmatched. The CDR3 sequence is 13 residues long. The CDR3 is CSAGTGGPLEQYF. The CDR3 nucleotides are TGCAGCGCAGGGACAGGGGGTCCCCTCGAGCAGTACTTC.